Listed below are T cell receptor beta chains from one sample, sequenced in a study of T cells in Graves' hyperthyroidism and ophthalmopathy. Via MiXCR, TCRdb re-called the multiplex PCR reads, giving one row per CDR3 protein. Among about 680,000 distinct CDR3 sequences listed, approximately 36% were seen once. The material sequenced was blood. Source of these receptors: a woman between 40 and 55 years old with Graves' hyperthyroidism. CDR3s include the opening cysteine and the closing phenylalanine or tryptophan. The order of the fields is V gene, D gene, J gene, clone size, CDR3 DNA, CDR3 protein. D genes are given only for firm matches. Clone sizes are given selectively: once, few, many, or a class where the clone is expanded.

V: TRBV12-3/TRBV12-4; D: -; J: TRBJ1-2; size: -; DNA: TGTGCCAGCATGGGGACGGGGGAGGCAAATGGCTACACCTTC; CDR3: CASMGTGEANGYTF
V: TRBV12-3/TRBV12-4; D: -; J: TRBJ2-7; size: -; DNA: TGTGCCAGCAGCCTGTTTGAGGTCGAGCAGTACTTC; CDR3: CASSLFEVEQYF
V: TRBV2; D: -; J: TRBJ1-1; size: many; DNA: TGTGCCAGCTTGTCCCCAGGGAATTTCGCTGAAGCTTTCTTT; CDR3: CASLSPGNFAEAFF
V: TRBV7-9; D: TRBD1; J: TRBJ1-5; size: many; DNA: TGTGCCAGCAGCAACCCCGGTGGAGGGGGACAGGATCAGCCCCAGCATTTT; CDR3: CASSNPGGGGQDQPQHF
V: TRBV6-6; D: TRBD1; J: TRBJ1-1; size: many; DNA: TGTGCCAGCGGTGACAGGGCCATGAACACTGAAGCTTTCTTT; CDR3: CASGDRAMNTEAFF
V: TRBV7-8; D: TRBD2; J: TRBJ2-1; size: -; DNA: TGTGCCAGCAGCTTAGCGGGGAGCGGGACCTACAATGAGCAGTTCTTC; CDR3: CASSLAGSGTYNEQFF
V: TRBV6-2/TRBV6-3; D: -; J: TRBJ2-7; size: many; DNA: TGTGCCAGCAGCGGTTCCGACAGACCGTACGAGCAGTACTTC; CDR3: CASSGSDRPYEQYF
V: TRBV29-1; D: -; J: TRBJ1-2; size: many; DNA: TGCAGCGTGTCGGTCGAGGGGACCTATGGCTACACCTTC; CDR3: CSVSVEGTYGYTF
V: TRBV29-1; D: -; J: TRBJ2-3; size: -; DNA: TGCAGCGTCGTCAGGGATACGGGGGCAGATACGCAGTATTTT; CDR3: CSVVRDTGADTQYF
V: TRBV20-1; D: -; J: TRBJ1-5; size: few; DNA: TGCAGTGCTAGAAGGCGGGGAGACGGTTTCCTTCAGCCCCAGCATTTT; CDR3: CSARRRGDGFLQPQHF
V: TRBV14; D: -; J: TRBJ1-1; size: -; DNA: TGTGCCAGCACCAAAGGACTGATCACTGAAGCTTTCTTT; CDR3: CASTKGLITEAFF
V: TRBV5-1; D: TRBD1; J: TRBJ2-7; size: few; DNA: TGCGCCAGCAGCTTCGGGACAGGAACAATTTACGAGCAGTACTTC; CDR3: CASSFGTGTIYEQYF
V: TRBV7-2; D: -; J: TRBJ2-7; size: -; DNA: TGTGCCAGCAGCTCCCGACTCGATTCCTACGAGCAGTACTTC; CDR3: CASSSRLDSYEQYF
V: TRBV5-1; D: -; J: TRBJ1-2; size: few; DNA: TGCGCCAGCAGCTGGCAGGGGATCGGGGACTATGGCTACACCTTC; CDR3: CASSWQGIGDYGYTF
V: TRBV12-3/TRBV12-4; D: -; J: TRBJ1-3; size: -; DNA: TGTGCCAGCAGTTTAGGACAGCCTCTCTCTGGAAACACCATATATTTT; CDR3: CASSLGQPLSGNTIYF
V: TRBV7-9; D: -; J: TRBJ1-5; size: -; DNA: TGTGCCAGCAGTCAGGGGATGACCAATCAGCCCCAGCATTTT; CDR3: CASSQGMTNQPQHF
V: TRBV6-5; D: TRBD1; J: TRBJ1-6; size: few; DNA: TGTGCCAGCAGTTACCAGACAGGGAGTAGGCCCCTCCACTTT; CDR3: CASSYQTGSRPLHF
V: TRBV2; D: TRBD2; J: TRBJ2-6; size: -; DNA: TGTGCCAGCAGCCCCTCAGCGGGAGCTGGGGCCAACGTCCTGACTTTC; CDR3: CASSPSAGAGANVLTF
V: TRBV7-1; D: -; J: TRBJ1-3; size: -; DNA: TGTGCCAGCGGGACGTTAGACAGGAGCTCTGGAAACACCATATATTTT; CDR3: CASGTLDRSSGNTIYF
V: TRBV29-1; D: TRBD1; J: TRBJ1-4; size: few; DNA: TGCAGCGTCCCGGGACAGGGTAGTGAAAAACTGTTTTTT; CDR3: CSVPGQGSEKLFF
V: TRBV19; D: -; J: TRBJ1-2; size: few; DNA: TGTGCCAGTAGTATAGAGTATAAGAACGAATATGGCTACACCTTC; CDR3: CASSIEYKNEYGYTF
V: TRBV2; D: -; J: TRBJ1-5; size: -; DNA: TGTGCCAGCAGTCCCGGGACACCGGCCAATCAGCCCCAGCATTTT; CDR3: CASSPGTPANQPQHF
V: TRBV10-3; D: -; J: TRBJ2-7; size: -; DNA: TGCGCCATCAGTGAGTCGAGGACGGACGAGCAGTACTTC; CDR3: CAISESRTDEQYF
V: TRBV12-3/TRBV12-4; D: -; J: TRBJ1-5; size: many; DNA: TGTGCCAGCAGGGAAAGAAGCAATCAGCCCCAGCATTTT; CDR3: CASRERSNQPQHF
V: TRBV6-5; D: -; J: TRBJ1-5; size: many; DNA: TGTGCCAGCAGTTACGGCCGGGGTCAGCCCCAGCATTTT; CDR3: CASSYGRGQPQHF
V: TRBV29-1; D: TRBD1; J: TRBJ1-5; size: -; DNA: TGCAGCGTTGGGGGACAGGGAGCGCAGCCCCAGCATTTT; CDR3: CSVGGQGAQPQHF
V: TRBV2; D: TRBD2; J: TRBJ2-7; size: -; DNA: TGTGCCAGCCCAATCGGGCTAGCGGGAGGCAACGAGCAGTACTTC; CDR3: CASPIGLAGGNEQYF
V: TRBV9; D: -; J: TRBJ2-7; size: many; DNA: TGTGCCAGCAGCGCAACCCCCGGGACCTACGAGCAGTACTTC; CDR3: CASSATPGTYEQYF
V: TRBV19; D: -; J: TRBJ1-1; size: many; DNA: TGTGCCAGTAGTATGGGGGACACGAACACTGAAGCTTTCTTT; CDR3: CASSMGDTNTEAFF
V: TRBV10-3; D: TRBD2; J: TRBJ2-7; size: many; DNA: TGTGCCATCAGTGAGCTCCGTGGCGGGACTAGCGGGCACGAGCAGTACTTC; CDR3: CAISELRGGTSGHEQYF
V: TRBV10-1; D: -; J: TRBJ2-7; size: many; DNA: TGCGCCAGCAGTGTCCCGGGAAAGGCCCTCTACGAGCAGTACTTC; CDR3: CASSVPGKALYEQYF
V: TRBV5-5; D: -; J: TRBJ2-5; size: many; DNA: TGTGCCAGCAGGGGCGGGTCGGGTTTAAGGGAGACCCAGTACTTC; CDR3: CASRGGSGLRETQYF
V: TRBV6-5; D: -; J: TRBJ2-2; size: -; DNA: TGTGCCAGCAGTTACTCGACAGGAGGTTACACCGGGGAGCTGTTTTTT; CDR3: CASSYSTGGYTGELFF
V: TRBV19; D: TRBD1; J: TRBJ2-7; size: -; DNA: TGTGCCAGTAGTACTCGACAGGGGCTGTCCTACGAGCAGTACTTC; CDR3: CASSTRQGLSYEQYF
V: TRBV10-1; D: TRBD1; J: TRBJ1-1; size: many; DNA: TGCGCCAGCAGTGAGGGGACAGGGGAGCGGACTGAAGCTTTCTTT; CDR3: CASSEGTGERTEAFF
V: TRBV7-9; D: TRBD1; J: TRBJ1-2; size: few; DNA: TGTGCCAGCAGCTTTTACGGACAGGGGGGTCACTATGGCTACACCTTC; CDR3: CASSFYGQGGHYGYTF
V: TRBV19; D: -; J: TRBJ1-2; size: -; DNA: TGTGCCACCAAGCCTACCGGGGGCTATGGCTACACCTTC; CDR3: CATKPTGGYGYTF
V: TRBV12-3/TRBV12-4; D: TRBD1; J: TRBJ2-7; size: -; DNA: TGTGCCAGCAGTGACAGGGTTAGGTACGAGCAGTACTTC; CDR3: CASSDRVRYEQYF
V: TRBV19; D: -; J: TRBJ1-4; size: few; DNA: TGTGCCAGTAGTATAGAATTATGGAGAAATGAAAAACTGTTTTTT; CDR3: CASSIELWRNEKLFF
V: TRBV30; D: -; J: TRBJ1-2; size: -; DNA: TGTGCCTGGAGTGCCGGGAGGACCTATGGCTACACCTTC; CDR3: CAWSAGRTYGYTF
V: TRBV6-6; D: -; J: TRBJ2-7; size: few; DNA: TGTGCCAGCAGTTACGGTTATTGGGGGGAGAGCTCCTACGAGCAGTACTTC; CDR3: CASSYGYWGESSYEQYF
V: TRBV7-3; D: -; J: TRBJ2-1; size: -; DNA: TGTGCCAGCAGCCCCCGGGGGCAGCCTGAGCAGTTCTTC; CDR3: CASSPRGQPEQFF
V: TRBV29-1; D: TRBD1; J: TRBJ1-6; size: many; DNA: TGCAGCGTCGTAACAGGGGAAGGTTCACCCCTCCACTTT; CDR3: CSVVTGEGSPLHF